Many counts were recorded for the clone carrying this T cell receptor beta chain. Its specificity is unknown. These data originate in a study of molecular identifiers for immune sequencing clone quantification. Study summary: In replicates, the authors split RNA from approximately 20,000 or 98,000 naive CD8 cells five ways and sequenced four. General study results and limits: Clones exceeding 20 RNA copies carried over 99% of effector molecules but under 1% of naive-cell molecules. Among over 950,000 naive cells, as was reported, spiked Jurkat TCR RNA from one cell was detectable.

TCRdb processed the PCR reads anew with MiXCR; each CDR3 protein has one entry. The sample has tens of thousands of distinct CDR3 sequences; around 21% are singletons. The CDR3 is 15 amino acids. Germline assignment: CDR1 SQVTM and CDR2 ANQGSEA. J lost 5 bases, V lost 6 bases, and 11 bases had no gene match. Naive CD8 T cells were sorted as CD8+CD4-CCR7+CD45RA+. V usage is TRBV29-1 and J usage is TRBJ2-5; 11 nucleotides match TRBD2. The specimen sequenced was naive CD8+ T cells from blood, with Jurkat cell RNA spiked in. Noted subset: FACS-sorted CD8+CD4-CCR7+CD45RA+ naive T cells. This TCR was recovered from a human donor in good health. Some libraries in this study had Jurkat cell RNA spiked in. The DNA of the CDR3 is TGCAGCGTGGGGACTAGCGGAAATGGGGTTGAGACCCAGTACTTC. The encoded protein is CSVGTSGNGVETQYF.